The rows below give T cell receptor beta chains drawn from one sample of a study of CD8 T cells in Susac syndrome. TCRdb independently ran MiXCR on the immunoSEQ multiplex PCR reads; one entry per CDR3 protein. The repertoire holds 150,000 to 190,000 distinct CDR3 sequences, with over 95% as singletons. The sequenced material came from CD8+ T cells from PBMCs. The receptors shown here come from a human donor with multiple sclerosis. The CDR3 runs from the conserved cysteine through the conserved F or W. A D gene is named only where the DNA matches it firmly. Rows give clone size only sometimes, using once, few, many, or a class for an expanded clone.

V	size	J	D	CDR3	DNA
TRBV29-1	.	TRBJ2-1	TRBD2	CSVYERGGDEQFF	TGCAGCGTTTATGAGCGGGGGGGCGATGAGCAGTTCTTC
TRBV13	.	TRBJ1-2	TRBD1	CASSTRTGDYGYTF	TGTGCCAGCAGCACTAGGACAGGAGACTATGGCTACACCTTC
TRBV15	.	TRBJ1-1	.	CATSRVVPNTEAFF	TGTGCCACCAGCAGAGTGGTCCCGAACACTGAAGCTTTCTTT
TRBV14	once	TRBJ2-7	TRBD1	CASSPWDSSYEQYF	TGTGCCAGCAGCCCCTGGGACAGCTCCTACGAGCAGTACTTC
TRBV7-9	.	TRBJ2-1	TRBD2	CASSTSGASYNEQFF	TGTGCCAGCAGTACAAGCGGGGCGTCCTACAATGAGCAGTTCTTC
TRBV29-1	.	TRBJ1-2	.	CSVVRSNGYTF	TGCAGCGTCGTCCGGAGCAATGGCTACACCTTC
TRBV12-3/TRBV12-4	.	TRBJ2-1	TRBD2	CASILQPGTSDYNEQFF	TGTGCCAGCATTCTTCAACCCGGGACTAGCGACTACAATGAGCAGTTCTTC
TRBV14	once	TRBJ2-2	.	CASSPPGGTNTGELFF	TGTGCCAGCAGCCCGCCCGGGGGAACGAACACCGGGGAGCTGTTTTTT
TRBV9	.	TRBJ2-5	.	CASSVGGESYQETQYF	TGTGCCAGCAGCGTCGGAGGGGAATCGTACCAAGAGACCCAGTACTTC
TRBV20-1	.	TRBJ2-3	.	CSARGELPTSTDTQYF	TGCAGTGCTAGAGGCGAGCTTCCCACTAGCACAGATACGCAGTATTTT
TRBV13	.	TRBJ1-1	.	CASSLGSMPTEAFF	TGTGCCAGCAGCTTAGGTTCGATGCCCACTGAAGCTTTCTTT
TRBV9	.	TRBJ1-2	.	CASSVALSYGYTF	TGTGCCAGCAGCGTAGCTTTAAGCTATGGCTACACCTTC
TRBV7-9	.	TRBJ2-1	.	CASSPAAGNEQFF	TGTGCCAGCAGCCCTGCGGCTGGGAATGAGCAGTTCTTC
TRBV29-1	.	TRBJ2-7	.	CSVEGAGLGYEQYF	TGCAGCGTTGAAGGCGCAGGGTTAGGTTACGAGCAGTACTTC
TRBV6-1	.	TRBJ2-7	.	CASTLPSYEQYF	TGTGCCAGCACCCTCCCATCCTACGAGCAGTACTTC
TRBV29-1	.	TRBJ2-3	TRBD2	CSVEGVGREGPDTQYF	TGCAGCGTTGAAGGTGTGGGCAGGGAGGGACCAGATACGCAGTATTTT
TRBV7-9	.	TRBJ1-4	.	CASSFTGGEKLFF	TGTGCCAGCAGCTTTACTGGAGGTGAAAAACTGTTTTTT